A single sample gave rise to the 29 T cell receptor beta chains below, sequenced in a study of control samples from healthy donors and cancer patients. Profiled with immunoSEQ multiplex PCR; TCRdb holds only in-frame clones, not every one. The sample lists over 75,000 clones; 75% to 95% were seen once. Sequencing input: blood. The receptor source for this set is a man aged 25-45 years in good health.

This clone was seen a handful of times. The rearrangement uses TRBV19 and TRBJ2-7; a weak D match, TRBD1 (6 bases). The CDR3 is made up of 15 amino acids. The V end lost 5 bases, the J end lost 2 bases, and 16 bases lay between the germline ends. From germline, CDR1 is LNHDA and CDR2 SQIVND (reference sequence). The CDR3: CASSSLTGLTYEQYF. The CDR3 coding sequence is TGTGCCAGTAGTTCTCTTACAGGGTTAACCTACGAGCAGTACTTC.

The chain has TRBV6-5 and TRBJ2-7; D ambiguous. There are 14 residues in the CDR3. Looked up from germline, CDR1 is MNHEY and CDR2 is SVGAGI. V was clipped by 2 bases and J by 7 bases, with 15 bases between them. The DNA for the CDR3 is TGTGCCAGCAGTTACGGCCCATCAAAGAAAGAGCAGTACTTC. Translating gives CASSYGPSKKEQYF.

V is TRBV5-1 and J is TRBJ2-7; 11 bases are shared with TRBD2. V trimming: 1 base; J trimming: 5 bases; junction bases outside the gene matches: 8. Germline CDR1 is SGHRS and CDR2 is YFSETQ. This CDR3 region has 16 residues. The CDR3, as DNA: TGCGCCAGCAGCTTGTCTCTAGCGGGGGGTCACGACGAGCAGTACTTC. Encoded protein: CASSLSLAGGHDEQYF.

V usage is TRBV24-1 and J usage is TRBJ2-2, with D possibly TRBD1 on 6 matching bases. CDR1 and CDR2 from the germline V gene are KGHDR and SFDVKD. This CDR3 has 12 residues. The V end was cut by 11 bases, the J end by 5 bases, with 11 bases between. The CDR3 DNA reads TGTGCCATACAGGGAGAGACCGGGGAGCTGTTTTTT. This codes for CAIQGETGELFF.

The gene calls are TRBV2 and TRBJ1-1, with a weak D call TRBD1 (5 bases). This CDR3 has 13 residues. Trimming cost V 3 bases and J 4 bases, with 9 bases left between them. CDR1 is SNHLY and CDR2 is FYNNEI in the germline V gene. This CDR3 is CASSEGRATEAFF. Written as DNA, the CDR3 is TGTGCCAGCAGTGAGGGGCGCGCCACTGAAGCTTTCTTT.

The chain employs TRBV28 and TRBJ1-2; D might be TRBD1 (5 bases). Germline CDR1 MDHEN, CDR2 SYDVKM. Trimming stripped 6 bases from V and 6 bases from J, with 14 bases between. The CDR3 runs 13 residues. The CDR3 DNA reads as TGTGCCAGCAGAGATTACAGGACTGATGGCTACACCTTC. The encoded protein is CASRDYRTDGYTF.

The chain employs TRBV24-1 and TRBJ2-6, with 9 nucleotides matching TRBD1. Trimming removed 7 bases from V and 2 bases from J; junction bases left unmatched: 14. Germline-derived CDR1 and CDR2 are KGHDR and SFDVKD. This CDR3 has 19 amino acids. The CDR3 reads CATSDLPGQGRPGANVLTF. The CDR3, as DNA: TGTGCCACCAGCGACCTACCGGGACAGGGTAGACCTGGGGCCAACGTCCTGACTTTC.

This CDR3 reads CASSLSTGRNTEAFF. The DNA of the CDR3 is TGTGCCAGCAGTTTATCTACGGGGAGGAACACTGAAGCTTTCTTT. The V call is TRBV28, the J call TRBJ1-1; D gene ambiguous. This CDR3 is built from 15 residues. V was clipped by 1 base and J by 1 base, with 10 bases between them. Germline V lookup: CDR1 MDHEN, CDR2 SYDVKM.

The chain recombines TRBV3-1 (or the pseudogene TRBV3-2) with TRBJ2-7, with a tentative D call TRBD2 (5 bases). This CDR3 contains 13 residues. Per germline, CDR1 LGHDT and CDR2 YNNKEL (reference sequence). Trimming removed 0 bases from V and 7 bases from J, with 10 bases in between. The CDR3 loop reads CASSQDGTGEQYF. The CDR3 DNA reads as TGTGCCAGCAGCCAAGATGGTACGGGAGAGCAGTACTTC.

V usage is TRBV18 and J usage is TRBJ1-1; D gene uncertain. Deletions cut 1 base from V and 3 bases from J, with 12 bases between. Germline assignment: CDR1 KGHSH and CDR2 LQKENI. The length of the CDR3 is 15 residues. In DNA form, the CDR3 reads TGTGCCAGCTCACCACGTGCGGAATGGGACACTGAAGCTTTCTTT. As protein: CASSPRAEWDTEAFF.

The rearrangement uses TRBV25-1 and TRBJ2-3, with D unresolved. The CDR3 spans 13 residues. Per the germline V gene, CDR1 is MGHDK and CDR2 is SYGVNS. V shed 1 base and J shed 7 bases, with 9 bases lying between them. CDR3 loop: CASSESLGNTQYF. CDR3 coding DNA: TGTGCCAGCAGTGAATCCCTAGGAAATACGCAGTATTTT.

The chain is built from TRBV28 and TRBJ1-3, with 7 bases fitting TRBD1. The V gene end was trimmed by 10 bases and the J gene end by 0 bases; junction bases not matched to a gene: 6. The CDR3 length is 14 residues. Germline CDR1 MDHEN, CDR2 SYDVKM. The CDR3 nucleotides are TGTGCCATATCCAGGGGGGGCTCTGGAAACACCATATATTTT. It encodes CAISRGGSGNTIYF.

The chain uses TRBV5-6 and TRBJ2-7, with D uncertain. Per the germline V gene, CDR1 is SGHDT and CDR2 is YYEEEE. Trimming cost V 0 bases and J 2 bases, with 9 bases left between them. The CDR3 has 14 amino acids. The DNA for the CDR3 is TGTGCCAGCAGCTTGGTAACAAAAACCTACGAGCAGTACTTC. Its protein product is CASSLVTKTYEQYF.

The V gene is TRBV28, the J gene TRBJ2-7; TRBD2 aligns across 7 bases. V lost 2 bases and J lost 1; bases outside the gene matches: 2. The CDR3 loop spans 14 amino acids. The germline CDR1 and CDR2 sequences are MDHEN and SYDVKM. The CDR3 is CASSLGGRSYEQYF. CDR3 nucleotide sequence: TGTGCCAGCAGTTTAGGCGGGAGATCCTACGAGCAGTACTTC.

The rearrangement links TRBV7-2 to TRBJ2-3, with D possibly being TRBD1 or TRBD2 (5 bases each). Trimming took 1 base from V and 1 from J, leaving 15 bases between them. CDR1 and CDR2 from the germline V gene are SGHTA and FQGNSA. The CDR3 is 17 amino acids. The CDR3 nucleotides are TGTGCCAGCAGCTTAGTTGGGGGACGGGGTCGCACAGATACGCAGTATTTT. Residues: CASSLVGGRGRTDTQYF.

This chain joins TRBV19 and TRBJ2-3; TRBD1 agrees at 9 bases. The CDR3 runs 16 residues. CDR1 is LNHDA, CDR2 SQIVND, per germline (reference sequence). V lost 5 bases and J lost 0; bases outside the gene matches: 6. The CDR3 loop reads CASSPTGGASTDTQYF. CDR3 coding DNA: TGTGCCAGTAGTCCTACAGGGGGCGCTAGCACAGATACGCAGTATTTT.

The chain has TRBV7-8 and TRBJ2-1, with 10 bases that match TRBD2. This CDR3 contains 18 residues. Trimming took 0 bases from V and 8 from J; bases not matched to a gene: 13. Germline V gene data show CDR1 as SGHVS and CDR2 as FQNEAQ. CDR3 DNA: TGTGCCAGCAGCTTAGCGCCTAGCGGGAGTCGCGTAGGGGATGAGCAGTTCTTC. Amino acid sequence: CASSLAPSGSRVGDEQFF.

This chain links TRBV18 with TRBJ2-3; TRBD1 matches at 8 bases. The germline gives CDR1 KGHSH, CDR2 LQKENI. V was pared by 3 bases and J by 0 bases, with 2 bases of the junction left unmatched. The CDR3 is made up of 15 amino acids. The CDR3: CASSPDRVSTDTQYF. The CDR3 bases are TGTGCCAGCTCACCGGACAGGGTCAGCACAGATACGCAGTATTTT.

The chain has TRBV10-2 and TRBJ2-7; 10 nucleotides match TRBD2. The CDR3 extends over 15 amino acids. Germline-derived CDR1 and CDR2 are WSHSY and SAAADI. The V segment lost 7 bases and the J segment 5 bases; nucleotides outside the gene matches: 11. The DNA for the CDR3 is TGCGCCAGCAACCTAGCGGGAGCAGGGATCGACGAGCAGTACTTC. It encodes CASNLAGAGIDEQYF.

This clone was detected only once. The chain has TRBV6-6 and TRBJ1-1; TRBD1 is a possible D gene (5 bases). Between the trimmed V and J ends, which lost 6 bases and 1 base, there was a span of 12 bases. Germline V gene lookup returns CDR1 MNHNY and CDR2 SVGAGI (reference sequence). The CDR3 covers 14 residues. The CDR3 is CASSNQGSNTEAFF. CDR3 nucleotides: TGTGCCAGCAGCAATCAGGGATCGAACACTGAAGCTTTCTTT.

This clone was seen only once. CDR3 sequence (DNA): TGTGCCACCAGTGTGGGACAGGGTTTTGGCTTAATCGGGGAGCTGTTTTTT. Translating it yields CATSVGQGFGLIGELFF. The genes are TRBV24-1 and TRBJ2-2, with 9 bases identical to TRBD1. CDR1 is KGHDR and CDR2 is SFDVKD in the germline V gene. V was clipped by 5 bases and J by 7 bases; unmatched bases: 13. This CDR3 is 17 amino acids long.

The chain joins TRBV25-1 to TRBJ1-3; D gene uncertain. The CDR3 loop spans 15 amino acids. V was pared by 3 bases and J by 3 bases, with 12 bases between. Germline CDR1 MGHDK, CDR2 SYGVNS. This CDR3 is CASSDTGRFGNTIYF. The CDR3 DNA sequence: TGTGCCAGCAGTGATACCGGGAGGTTTGGAAACACCATATATTTT.

The CDR3 is CASSYGTGTNYGYTF. The CDR3 region has the DNA TGTGCCAGCAGTTACGGGACAGGAACTAACTATGGCTACACCTTC. The V gene is TRBV6-5, the J gene TRBJ1-2; 8 positions match TRBD1. Germline lookup yields CDR1 MNHEY and CDR2 SVGAGI. The CDR3 runs 15 residues. J was trimmed by 0 bases and V by 2 bases; bases with no gene match: 2.

J is TRBJ2-5 and V is TRBV9; the D gene could be TRBD1 or TRBD2 (5 bases each). The CDR3 sequence is 14 residues long. Germline V CDR1 and CDR2: SGDLS, YYNGEE. V was trimmed by 2 bases and J by 4 bases, leaving 12 bases between them. The CDR3 is CASSVGGFGETQYF. The CDR3 DNA reads TGTGCCAGCAGCGTTGGGGGTTTCGGAGAGACCCAGTACTTC.

In DNA form, the CDR3 reads TGCGCCAGCAGCTCTCGGACGCCGGAGACCCAGTACTTC. Its protein product is CASSSRTPETQYF. The rearrangement uses TRBV5-1 and TRBJ2-5; D unclear. The germline V gene has CDR1 SGHRS and CDR2 YFSETQ. V shed 3 bases and J shed 5 bases, with 11 bases lying between them. The CDR3 is 13 amino acids.

A few counts support this clone. This chain joins TRBV28 and TRBJ2-7, with D maybe TRBD1 (6 bases). The germline gives CDR1 MDHEN, CDR2 SYDVKM. Trimming cost V 8 bases and J 4 bases, with 18 bases left between them. The CDR3 spans 14 residues. The CDR3 sequence is CASLETDSRYEQYF. The DNA of the CDR3 is TGTGCCAGCTTAGAAACGGACAGTCGGTACGAGCAGTACTTC. Using reference TRBV28 and TRBJ2-7 for the parts outside the CDR3, the full variable domain is DVKVTQSSRYLVKRTGEKVFLECVQDMDHENMFWYRQDPGLGLRLIYFSYDVKMKEKGDIPEGYSVSREKKERFSLILESASTNQTSMYLCASLETDSRYEQYFGPGTRLTVT.

The rearrangement joins TRBV13 to TRBJ2-7; the match to TRBD1 covers 7 bases. The CDR3 extends over 14 amino acids. Germline loops: CDR1 PRHDT, CDR2 FYEKMQ (reference sequence). Losses at the gene ends were 6 bases for V and 4 bases for J; bases not matched to a gene: 9. CDR3 DNA sequence: TGTGCCAGCAGTCCAGGGGGAGCGGCTTACGAGCAGTACTTC. Translation: CASSPGGAAYEQYF.

The V gene is TRBV6-2 or TRBV6-3, the J gene TRBJ2-2; 10 bases fit TRBD1. V lost 5 bases and J lost 4; bases outside the gene matches: 7. Germline lookup yields CDR1 MNHEY and CDR2 SVGEGT. This CDR3 spans 16 amino acids. The DNA of the CDR3 is TGTGCCAGCAGTACCCCGACAGGGGGCGGCACCGGGGAGCTGTTTTTT. This codes for CASSTPTGGGTGELFF.

The gene calls are TRBV7-3 and TRBJ2-3; TRBD2 might be the D (6 bases). V lost 2 bases, J lost 4 bases, and 16 bases lay in between. Germline lookup yields CDR1 SGHTA and CDR2 FQGTGA. The CDR3 extends over 16 amino acids. CDR3 sequence reads: CASSLGLRHDSDTQYF. The CDR3, as DNA: TGTGCCAGCAGCTTAGGACTAAGACACGACTCAGATACGCAGTATTTT.